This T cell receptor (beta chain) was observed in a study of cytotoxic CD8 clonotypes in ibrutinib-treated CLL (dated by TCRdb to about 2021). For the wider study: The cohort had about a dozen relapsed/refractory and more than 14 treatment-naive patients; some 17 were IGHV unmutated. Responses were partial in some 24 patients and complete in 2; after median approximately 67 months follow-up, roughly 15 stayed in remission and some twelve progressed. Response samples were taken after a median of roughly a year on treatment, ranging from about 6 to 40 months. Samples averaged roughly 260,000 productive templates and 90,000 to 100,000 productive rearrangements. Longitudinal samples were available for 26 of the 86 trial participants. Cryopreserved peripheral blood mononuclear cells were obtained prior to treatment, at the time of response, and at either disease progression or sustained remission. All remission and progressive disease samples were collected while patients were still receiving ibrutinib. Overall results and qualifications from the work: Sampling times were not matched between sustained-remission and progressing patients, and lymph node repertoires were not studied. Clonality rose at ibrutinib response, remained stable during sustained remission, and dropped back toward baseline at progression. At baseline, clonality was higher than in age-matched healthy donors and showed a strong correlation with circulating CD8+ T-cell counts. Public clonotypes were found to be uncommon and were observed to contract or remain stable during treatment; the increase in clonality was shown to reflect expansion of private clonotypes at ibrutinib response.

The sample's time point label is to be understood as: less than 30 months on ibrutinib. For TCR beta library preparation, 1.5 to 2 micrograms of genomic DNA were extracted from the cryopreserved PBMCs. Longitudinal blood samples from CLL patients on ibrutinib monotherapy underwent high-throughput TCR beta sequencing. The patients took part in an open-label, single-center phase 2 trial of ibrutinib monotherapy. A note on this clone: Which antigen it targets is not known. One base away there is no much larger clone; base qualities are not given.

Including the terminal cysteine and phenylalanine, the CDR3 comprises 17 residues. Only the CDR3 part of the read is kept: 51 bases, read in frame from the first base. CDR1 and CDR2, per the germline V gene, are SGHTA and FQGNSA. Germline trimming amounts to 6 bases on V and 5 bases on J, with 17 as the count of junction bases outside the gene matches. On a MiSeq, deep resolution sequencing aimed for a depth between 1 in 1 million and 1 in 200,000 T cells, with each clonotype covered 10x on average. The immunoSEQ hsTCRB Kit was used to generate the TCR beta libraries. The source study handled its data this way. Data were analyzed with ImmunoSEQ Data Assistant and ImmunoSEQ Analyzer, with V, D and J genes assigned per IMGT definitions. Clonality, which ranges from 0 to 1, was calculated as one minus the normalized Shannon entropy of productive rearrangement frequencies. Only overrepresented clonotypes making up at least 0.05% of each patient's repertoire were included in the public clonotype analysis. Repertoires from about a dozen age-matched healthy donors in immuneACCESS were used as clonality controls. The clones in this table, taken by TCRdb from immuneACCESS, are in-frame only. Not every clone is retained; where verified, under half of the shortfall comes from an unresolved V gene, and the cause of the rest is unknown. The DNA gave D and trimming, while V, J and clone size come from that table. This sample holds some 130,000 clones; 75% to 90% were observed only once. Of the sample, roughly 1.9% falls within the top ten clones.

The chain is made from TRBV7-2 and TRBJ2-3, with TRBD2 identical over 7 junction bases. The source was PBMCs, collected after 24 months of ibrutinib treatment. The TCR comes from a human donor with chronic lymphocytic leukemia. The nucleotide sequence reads TGTGCCAGCAGGGAGAGAGGTTGGGGGGGTCGGGTAGATACGCAGTATTTT. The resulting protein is CASRERGWGGRVDTQYF.